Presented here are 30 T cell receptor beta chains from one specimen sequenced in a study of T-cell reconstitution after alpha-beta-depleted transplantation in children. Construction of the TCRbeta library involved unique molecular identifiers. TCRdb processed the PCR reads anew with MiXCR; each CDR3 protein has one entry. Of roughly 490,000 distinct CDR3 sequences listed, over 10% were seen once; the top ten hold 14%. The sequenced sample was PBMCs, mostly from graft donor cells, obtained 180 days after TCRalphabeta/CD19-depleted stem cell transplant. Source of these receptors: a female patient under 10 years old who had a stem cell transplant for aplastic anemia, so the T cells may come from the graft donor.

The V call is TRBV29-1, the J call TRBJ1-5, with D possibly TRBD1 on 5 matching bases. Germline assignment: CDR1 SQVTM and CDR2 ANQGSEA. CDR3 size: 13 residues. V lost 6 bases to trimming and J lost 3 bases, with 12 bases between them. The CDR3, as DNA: TGCAGCGTCGGGGGACGGACCAATCAGCCCCAGCATTTT. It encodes CSVGGRTNQPQHF.

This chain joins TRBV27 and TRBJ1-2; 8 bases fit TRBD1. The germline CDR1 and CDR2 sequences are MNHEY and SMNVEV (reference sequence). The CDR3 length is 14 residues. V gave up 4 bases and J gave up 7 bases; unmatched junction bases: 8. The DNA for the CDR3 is TGTGCCAGCAGTTCTAACAGGGGGTTGAGTGGCTACACCTTC. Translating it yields CASSSNRGLSGYTF.

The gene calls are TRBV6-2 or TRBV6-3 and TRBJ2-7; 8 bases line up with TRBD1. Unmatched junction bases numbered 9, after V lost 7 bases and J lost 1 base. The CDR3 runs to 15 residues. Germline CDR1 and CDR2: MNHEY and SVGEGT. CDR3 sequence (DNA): TGTGCCAGCACCCCAGCCGGGACAGGTTCCTACGAGCAGTACGTC. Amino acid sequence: CASTPAGTGSYEQYV.

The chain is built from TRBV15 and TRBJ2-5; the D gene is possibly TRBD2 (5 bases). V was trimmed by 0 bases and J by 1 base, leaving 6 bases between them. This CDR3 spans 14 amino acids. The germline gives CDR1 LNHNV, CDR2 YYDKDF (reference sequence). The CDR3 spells CATSRDGLQETQYF. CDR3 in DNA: TGTGCCACCAGCAGAGATGGACTCCAAGAGACCCAGTACTTC. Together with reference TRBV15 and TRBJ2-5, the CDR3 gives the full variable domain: DAMVIQNPRYQVTQFGKPVTLSCSQTLNHNVMYWYQQKSSQAPKLLFHYYDKDFNNEADTPDNFQSRRPNTSFCFLDIRSPGLGDTAMYLCATSRDGLQETQYFGPGTRLLVL.

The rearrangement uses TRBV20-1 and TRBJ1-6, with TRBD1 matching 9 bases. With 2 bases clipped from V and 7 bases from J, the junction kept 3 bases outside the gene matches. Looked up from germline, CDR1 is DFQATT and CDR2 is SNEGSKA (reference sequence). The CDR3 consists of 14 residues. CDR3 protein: CSARPGTGNSPLHF. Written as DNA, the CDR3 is TGCAGTGCTAGACCCGGGACAGGGAATTCACCCCTCCACTTT.

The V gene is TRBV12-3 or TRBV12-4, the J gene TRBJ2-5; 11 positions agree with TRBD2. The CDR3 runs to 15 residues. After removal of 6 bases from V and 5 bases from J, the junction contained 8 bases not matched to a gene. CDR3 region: CASSSSGRASETQYF. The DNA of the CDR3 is TGTGCCAGCAGCAGTAGCGGGAGGGCCTCCGAGACCCAGTACTTC.

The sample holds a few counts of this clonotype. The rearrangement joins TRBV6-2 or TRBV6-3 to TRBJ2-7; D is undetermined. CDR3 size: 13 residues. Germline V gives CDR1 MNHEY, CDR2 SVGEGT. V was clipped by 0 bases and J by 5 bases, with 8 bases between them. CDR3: CASSYSNAHEQYV. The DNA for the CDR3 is TGTGCCAGCAGTTACTCGAATGCCCACGAGCAGTACGTC.

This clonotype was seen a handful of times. The CDR3 coding sequence is TGTGCCAGCAGAACGGGGGAATGGACTGAAGCTTTCTTT. Amino acids: CASRTGEWTEAFF. The gene calls are TRBV12-3 or TRBV12-4 and TRBJ1-1; TRBD1 is a possible D gene (5 bases). The V gene lost 6 bases and the J gene lost 5 bases, with 13 bases spanning the gap. CDR3 length equals 13 residues.

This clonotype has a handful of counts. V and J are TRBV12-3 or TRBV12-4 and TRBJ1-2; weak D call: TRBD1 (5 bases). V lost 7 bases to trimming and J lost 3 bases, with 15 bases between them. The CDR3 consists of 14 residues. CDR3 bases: TGTGCCAGCACCCTGTCGGGGGGGGACTATGGCTACACCTTC. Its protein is CASTLSGGDYGYTF.

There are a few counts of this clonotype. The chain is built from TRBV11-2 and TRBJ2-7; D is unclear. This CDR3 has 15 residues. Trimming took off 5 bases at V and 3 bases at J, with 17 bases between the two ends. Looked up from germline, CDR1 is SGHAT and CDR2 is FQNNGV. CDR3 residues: CASSERKFGYYEQYV. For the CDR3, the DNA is TGTGCCAGCAGCGAACGGAAATTCGGTTACTACGAGCAGTACGTC.

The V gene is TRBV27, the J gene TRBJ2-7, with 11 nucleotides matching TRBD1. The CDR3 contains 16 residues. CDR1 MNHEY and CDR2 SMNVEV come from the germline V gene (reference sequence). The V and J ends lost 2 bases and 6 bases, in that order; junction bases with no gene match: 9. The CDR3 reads CASSLIGTGGVGEQYV. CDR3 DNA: TGTGCCAGCAGTTTAATCGGGACAGGGGGTGTCGGCGAGCAGTACGTC.

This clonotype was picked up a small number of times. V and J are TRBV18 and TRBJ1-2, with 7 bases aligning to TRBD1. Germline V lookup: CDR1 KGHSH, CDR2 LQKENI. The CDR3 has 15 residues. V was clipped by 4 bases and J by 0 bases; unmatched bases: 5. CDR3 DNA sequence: TGTGCCAGCTCACACCGGGACAGTACTAACTATGGCTACACCTTC. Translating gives CASSHRDSTNYGYTF.

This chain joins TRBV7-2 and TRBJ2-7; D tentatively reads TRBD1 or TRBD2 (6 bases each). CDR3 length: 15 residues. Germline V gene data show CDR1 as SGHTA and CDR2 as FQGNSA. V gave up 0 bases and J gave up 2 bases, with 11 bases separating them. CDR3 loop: CASSLAPGAPYEQYF. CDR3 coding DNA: TGTGCCAGCAGCTTAGCGCCGGGGGCACCCTACGAGCAGTACTTC.

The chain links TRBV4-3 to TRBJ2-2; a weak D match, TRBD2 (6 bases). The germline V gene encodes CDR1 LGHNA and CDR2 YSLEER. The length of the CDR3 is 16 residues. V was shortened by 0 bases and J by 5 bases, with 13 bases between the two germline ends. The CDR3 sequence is CASSQDRGLWTGELFF. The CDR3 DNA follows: TGCGCCAGCAGCCAAGATCGGGGGTTATGGACCGGGGAGCTGTTTTTT.

CDR3 sequence: CASSPPLRLSSYEQYF. CDR3 in DNA: TGTGCCAGCAGCCCACCATTAAGACTCTCGTCCTACGAGCAGTACTTC. This sequence joins TRBV6-1 and TRBJ2-7; the D is unclear. CDR3 length: 16 residues. Per germline, CDR1 MNHNS and CDR2 SASEGT. The V end was cut by 6 bases, the J end by 1 base, with 19 bases between.

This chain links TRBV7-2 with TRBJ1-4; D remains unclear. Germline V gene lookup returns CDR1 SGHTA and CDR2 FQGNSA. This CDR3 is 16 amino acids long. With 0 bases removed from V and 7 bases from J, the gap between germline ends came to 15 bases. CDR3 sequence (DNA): TGTGCCAGCAGCTTAGCAGTCGCCCCGGGGTCTGAAAAACTGTTTTTT. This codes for CASSLAVAPGSEKLFF.

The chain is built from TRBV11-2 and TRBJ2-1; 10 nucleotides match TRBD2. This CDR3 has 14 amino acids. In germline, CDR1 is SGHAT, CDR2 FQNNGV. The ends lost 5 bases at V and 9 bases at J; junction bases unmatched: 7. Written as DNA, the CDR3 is TGTGCCAGCAGCGAAAGCGGGAGGGAGTTTGAGCAGTTCTTC. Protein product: CASSESGREFEQFF.

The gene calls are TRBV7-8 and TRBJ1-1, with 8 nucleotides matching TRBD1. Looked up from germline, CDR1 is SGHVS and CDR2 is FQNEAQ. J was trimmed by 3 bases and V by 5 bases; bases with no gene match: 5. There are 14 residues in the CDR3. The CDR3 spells CASSATGGYTEAFF. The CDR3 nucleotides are TGTGCCAGCAGCGCAACAGGGGGTTACACTGAAGCTTTCTTT.

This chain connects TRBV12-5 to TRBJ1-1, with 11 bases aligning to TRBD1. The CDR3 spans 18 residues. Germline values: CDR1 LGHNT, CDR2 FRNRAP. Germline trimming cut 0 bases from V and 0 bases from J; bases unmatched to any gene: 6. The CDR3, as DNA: TGTGCTAGTGGTTTGGTACGGACAGGGGGCAGGATGAACACTGAAGCTTTCTTT. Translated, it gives CASGLVRTGGRMNTEAFF.

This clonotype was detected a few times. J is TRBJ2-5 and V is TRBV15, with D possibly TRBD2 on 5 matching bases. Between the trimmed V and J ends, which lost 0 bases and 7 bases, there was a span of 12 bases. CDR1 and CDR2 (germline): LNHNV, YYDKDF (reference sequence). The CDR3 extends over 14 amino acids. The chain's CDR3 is CATSRESGLVTQYF. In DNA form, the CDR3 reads TGTGCCACCAGCAGAGAGTCGGGGTTAGTGACCCAGTACTTC.

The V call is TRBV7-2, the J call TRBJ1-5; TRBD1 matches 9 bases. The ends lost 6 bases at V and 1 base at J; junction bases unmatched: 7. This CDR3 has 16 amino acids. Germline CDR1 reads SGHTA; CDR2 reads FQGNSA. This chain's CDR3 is CASSLSGQGSNQPQHF. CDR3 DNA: TGTGCCAGCAGTTTGTCGGGACAGGGAAGCAATCAGCCCCAGCATTTT. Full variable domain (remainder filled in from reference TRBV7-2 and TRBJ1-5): GAGVSQSPSNKVTEKGKDVELRCDPISGHTALYWYRQSLGQGLEFLIYFQGNSAPDKSGLPSDRFSAERTGGSVSTLTIQRTQQEDSAVYLCASSLSGQGSNQPQHFGDGTRLSIL.

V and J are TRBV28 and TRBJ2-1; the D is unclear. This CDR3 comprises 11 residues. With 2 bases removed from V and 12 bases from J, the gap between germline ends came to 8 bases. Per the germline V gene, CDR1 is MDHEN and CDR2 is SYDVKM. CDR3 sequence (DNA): TGTGCCAGCAGTTTAATGTCGGTGCAGTTCTTC. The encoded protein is CASSLMSVQFF.

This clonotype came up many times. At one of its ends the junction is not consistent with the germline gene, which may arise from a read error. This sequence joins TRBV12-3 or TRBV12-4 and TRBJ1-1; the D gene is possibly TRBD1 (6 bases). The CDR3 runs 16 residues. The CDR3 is CASSLAPSQGSTGAFF. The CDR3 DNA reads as TGTGCCAGCAGCTTAGCCCCTTCACAGGGTTCAACCGGAGCTTTCTTT.

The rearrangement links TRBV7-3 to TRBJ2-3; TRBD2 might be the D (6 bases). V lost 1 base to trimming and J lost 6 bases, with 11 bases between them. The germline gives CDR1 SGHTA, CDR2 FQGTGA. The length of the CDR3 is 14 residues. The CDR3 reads CASSLISGDDTQYF. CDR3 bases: TGTGCCAGCAGCTTAATTTCGGGGGACGATACGCAGTATTTT.

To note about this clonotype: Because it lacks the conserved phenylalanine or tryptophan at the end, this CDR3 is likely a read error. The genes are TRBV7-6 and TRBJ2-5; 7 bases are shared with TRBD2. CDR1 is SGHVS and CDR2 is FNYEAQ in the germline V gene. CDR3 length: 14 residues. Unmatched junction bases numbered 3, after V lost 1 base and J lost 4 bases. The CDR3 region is CASSLGPGGETQYL. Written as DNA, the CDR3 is TGTGCCAGCAGCTTAGGTCCGGGAGGAGAGACCCAGTACCTC.

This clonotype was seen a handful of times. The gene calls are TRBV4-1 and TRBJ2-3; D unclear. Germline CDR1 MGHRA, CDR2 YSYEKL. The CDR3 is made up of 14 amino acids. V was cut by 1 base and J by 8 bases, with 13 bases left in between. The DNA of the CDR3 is TGCGCCAGCAGCCAAGTCCCGGTCTGGGGTACGCAGTATTTT. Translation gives CASSQVPVWGTQYF.

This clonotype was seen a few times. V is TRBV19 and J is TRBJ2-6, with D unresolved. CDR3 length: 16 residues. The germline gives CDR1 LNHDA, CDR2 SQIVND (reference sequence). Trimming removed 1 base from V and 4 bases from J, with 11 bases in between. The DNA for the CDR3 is TGTGCCAGTAGTATAGCGGTCGGAGTGGGGGCCAACGTCCTGACTTTC. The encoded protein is CASSIAVGVGANVLTF.

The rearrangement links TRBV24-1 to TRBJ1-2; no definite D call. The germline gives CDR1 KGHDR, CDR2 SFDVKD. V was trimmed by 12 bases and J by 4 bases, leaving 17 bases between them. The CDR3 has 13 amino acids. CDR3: CASRVGPGYGYTF. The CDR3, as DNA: TGTGCCTCCCGGGTGGGTCCAGGCTATGGCTACACCTTC.

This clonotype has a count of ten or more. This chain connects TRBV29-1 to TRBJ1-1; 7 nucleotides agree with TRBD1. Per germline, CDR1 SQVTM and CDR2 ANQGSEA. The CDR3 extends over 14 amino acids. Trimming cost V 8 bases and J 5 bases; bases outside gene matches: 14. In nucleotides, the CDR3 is TGCAGCTCCCAGGGGGGCAGCCGGGAGACTGAAGCTTTCTTT. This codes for CSSQGGSRETEAFF. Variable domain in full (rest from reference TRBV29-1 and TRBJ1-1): SAVISQKPSRDICQRGTSLTIQCQVDSQVTMMFWYRQQPGQSLTLIATANQGSEATYESGFVIDKFPISRPNLTFSTLTVSNMSPEDSSIYLCSSQGGSRETEAFFGQGTRLTVV.

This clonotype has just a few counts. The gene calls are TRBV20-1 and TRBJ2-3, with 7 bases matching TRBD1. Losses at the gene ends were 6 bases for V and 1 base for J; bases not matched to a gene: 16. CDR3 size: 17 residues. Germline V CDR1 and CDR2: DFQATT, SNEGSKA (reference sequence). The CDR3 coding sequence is TGCAGTGCCCCCAGGTACAGGGGCCTGCGGGGCACAGATACGCAGTATTTT. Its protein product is CSAPRYRGLRGTDTQYF.